This T cell receptor (beta chain) was retrieved from a study of Graves' ophthalmopathy and Graves' hyperthyroidism. In its sample, this clonotype was seen many times. RNA transcripts yielded amplified TCR beta CDR3 regions. Investigators did first-round RT-PCR with HTBI primers, then second-round multiplex PCR. TCRdb analysed the multiplex PCR reads with MiXCR anew, one entry per CDR3 protein. The sample lists about 400,000 distinct CDR3 sequences; approximately 15% were seen once. This CDR3 comprises 14 residues. With V trimmed by 4 bases and J by 5 bases, 6 bases remained unmatched. Germline V gene sequence: CDR1 SGHTA, CDR2 FQGNSA.

This receptor was obtained from a woman aged 18-35 years with stable Graves' hyperthyroidism. Sample: peripheral blood. The chain joins TRBV7-2 to TRBJ1-1; TRBD1 matches at 8 bases. CDR3 nucleotide sequence: TGTGCCAGCAGCTCGCGGACAGGGCAGACTGAAGCTTTCTTT. This gives the protein CASSSRTGQTEAFF.